This T cell receptor beta chain was captured by sequencing in a study of cytomegalovirus exposure and HLA in healthy donors. Whole-study context: Of the donors genotyped, 398 in all, 80% to 85% fell in the Caucasian-associated ancestry cluster.

Study-level results: In the analysis, some V segments, TRBV6-2 and TRBV6-3 included, were excluded as indistinguishable. Serostatus for CMV was the only available immune exposure information.

This clone has more than one count but fewer than ten. Its cognate antigen is unknown. After removal of 2 bases from V and 0 bases from J, the junction contained 6 bases not matched to a gene. CDR3 length: 17 amino acids. Germline V gives CDR1 SGHKS, CDR2 YYEKEE (reference sequence). Amplification used 60 Vbeta primers and 13 Jbeta primers. Repertoires were generated with immunoSEQ multiplex PCR, while TCRdb's copy carries only in-frame clones and drops some. The profile covers 99,000 or so clones, with about 80% appearing a single time and roughly 3.5% taken by the ten largest. The sequence was collected from a male donor in good health and CMV-seropositive. Sequenced sample: PBMCs. This rearrangement joins TRBV5-5 to TRBJ2-1; TRBD2 agrees at 9 bases. The CDR3 sequence is CASSLFAGGSSYNEQFF. CDR3 bases: TGTGCCAGCAGCTTATTCGCGGGGGGGAGCTCCTACAATGAGCAGTTCTTC.